The clone carrying this T cell receptor beta chain occurred once. No antigen is known for it. Germline loops: CDR1 SGHVS, CDR2 FNYEAQ. This CDR3 region has 15 residues. Trimming took off 5 bases at V and 3 bases at J, with 11 bases between the two ends. TCRdb's table, derived via immunoSEQ multiplex PCR, lists solely in-frame clones and lacks some. The sample lists over 2,000 clones; 70% to 85% were seen once. This sample is part of a study of chemoradiotherapy in HPV16-positive cancers. Regarding the study as a whole: HPV-responsive T-cell expansion during chemoradiotherapy was linked to improved recurrence-free survival in HPV16-positive patients. Candidate HPV-specific clones and E7-related TCR motifs grew in tumor during treatment.

This clonotype was obtained from a human donor with HPV-associated anogenital cancer. The source was tumor tissue, collected from a patient who underwent chemoradiotherapy. The chain combines TRBV7-6 with TRBJ2-6; D is possibly TRBD2 (6 bases). This CDR3 reads CASSPGGIGANVLTF. Here the CDR3 DNA reads TGTGCCAGCAGCCCAGGAGGGATTGGGGCCAACGTCCTGACTTTC.